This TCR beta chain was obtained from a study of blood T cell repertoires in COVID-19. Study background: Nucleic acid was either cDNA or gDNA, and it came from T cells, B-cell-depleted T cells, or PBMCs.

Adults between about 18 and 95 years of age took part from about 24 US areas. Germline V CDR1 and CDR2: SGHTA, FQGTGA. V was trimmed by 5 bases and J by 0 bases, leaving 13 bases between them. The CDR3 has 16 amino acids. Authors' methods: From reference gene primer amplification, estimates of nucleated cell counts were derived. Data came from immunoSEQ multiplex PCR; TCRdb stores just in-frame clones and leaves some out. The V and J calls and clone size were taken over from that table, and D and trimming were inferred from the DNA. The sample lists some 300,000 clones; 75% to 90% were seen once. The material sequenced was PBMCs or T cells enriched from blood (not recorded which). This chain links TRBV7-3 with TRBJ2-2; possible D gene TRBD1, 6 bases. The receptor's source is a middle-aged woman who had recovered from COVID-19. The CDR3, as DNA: TGTGCCAGCAGCCTCTACAGGGTCGCGAACACCGGGGAGCTGTTTTTT. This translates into CASSLYRVANTGELFF.